A selection of T cell receptor beta chains follows, all from one sample in a study of blood T cell repertoires in COVID-19. Using immunoSEQ multiplex PCR, the repertoire was profiled, and TCRdb retains in-frame clones only, with some absent. The table lists roughly 240,000 clones, about 91% of them singletons. Sequencing used PBMCs or T cells enriched from blood (not recorded which). These receptors were obtained from a middle-aged woman with acute COVID-19. CDR3s include the opening cysteine and the closing phenylalanine or tryptophan. D genes are given only for firm matches. Where a row states a size, it is once, few, many or the class of an expanded clone; other rows omit it.

CDR3 length,V gene,D gene,clone size,J gene,CDR3 DNA,CDR3 protein
16,TRBV19,TRBD1,NA,TRBJ2-1,TGTGCCAGTAGTAGAGACAGGGCTAGCTCCTACAATGAGCAGTTCTTC,CASSRDRASSYNEQFF
13,TRBV7-9,NA,NA,TRBJ1-6,TGTGCCAGCAGCCCCTGGCAGGATTCACCCCTCCACTTT,CASSPWQDSPLHF
14,TRBV7-2,NA,NA,TRBJ2-4,TGTGCCAGCAGCCCGATACTAGCCAAAAACATTCAGTACTTC,CASSPILAKNIQYF
15,TRBV18,NA,NA,TRBJ2-7,TGTGCCAGCTCGACGCAGGGTACCCTCTCCTACGAGCAGTACTTC,CASSTQGTLSYEQYF
13,TRBV12-3/TRBV12-4,NA,NA,TRBJ1-5,TGTGCCAGCAACTTCGGGGGGAATCAGCCCCAGCATTTT,CASNFGGNQPQHF
15,TRBV5-1,TRBD1,NA,TRBJ1-1,TGCGCCAGCAGCTCAGATTCAGGGGGAAGGCCTGAAGCTTTCTTT,CASSSDSGGRPEAFF
14,TRBV7-2,NA,NA,TRBJ2-1,TGTGCCAGCAGCTTGGGACATAGATACAATGAGCAGTTCTTC,CASSLGHRYNEQFF
14,TRBV30,NA,NA,TRBJ1-1,TGTGCCTGGAGGATAGGGGGGGCGCGAACTGAAGCTTTCTTT,CAWRIGGARTEAFF
12,TRBV3-1/TRBV3-2,NA,NA,TRBJ2-1,TGTGCCAGCGGGGGGTTTAGGAATGAGCAGTTCTTC,CASGGFRNEQFF
15,TRBV4-3,TRBD1,NA,TRBJ2-7,TGCGCCAGCAGCCAAGGGACCGGGACAGGGAACGAGCAGTACTTC,CASSQGTGTGNEQYF
13,TRBV30,NA,NA,TRBJ2-5,TGTGCCTGGAGTGTAGGGGGATCGGGGACCCAGTACTTC,CAWSVGGSGTQYF
15,TRBV6-5,TRBD2,NA,TRBJ2-3,TGTGCCAGCAGACTTGGACTAGCGGCCACAGATACGCAGTATTTT,CASRLGLAATDTQYF
13,TRBV6-2/TRBV6-3,NA,NA,TRBJ2-4,TGTGCCAGCAGCCCGAGCGGTAGAAACATTCAGTACTTC,CASSPSGRNIQYF
11,TRBV5-1,NA,NA,TRBJ1-2,TGCGCCAGCACGAGCGGGGATGGCTACACCTTC,CASTSGDGYTF
14,TRBV6-2/TRBV6-3,TRBD2,NA,TRBJ2-1,TGTGCCAGCAGTCCGGGACTAGACTACAATGAGCAGTTCTTC,CASSPGLDYNEQFF
13,TRBV5-1,NA,NA,TRBJ2-2,TGCGCCAGTGGAGCAGCTTCCACCGGGGAGCTGTTTTTT,CASGAASTGELFF
13,TRBV7-8,TRBD2,NA,TRBJ2-1,TGTGCCAGCAGCCTCCGGGGGGTCAATGAGCAGTTCTTC,CASSLRGVNEQFF
15,TRBV12-5,TRBD1,NA,TRBJ1-2,TGTGCTAGTGGTCTTCCCGGACAGGGATATCGAGGCTACACCTTC,CASGLPGQGYRGYTF
14,TRBV11-2,NA,NA,TRBJ2-1,TGTGCCAGCAGCTTATCAAAGGGGTTGAATGAGCAGTTCTTC,CASSLSKGLNEQFF
16,TRBV7-2,NA,NA,TRBJ1-5,TGTGCCAGCAGCTTAGTTGGCCGGGGAAGCAATCAGCCCCAGCATTTT,CASSLVGRGSNQPQHF
15,TRBV7-9,TRBD1,NA,TRBJ1-6,TGTGCCAGCAGCTTAGCAGAGGGGGCTAATTCACCCCTCCACTTT,CASSLAEGANSPLHF
13,TRBV10-1,NA,NA,TRBJ1-5,TGCGCCAGCATGGGGGGTCCCAATCAGCCCCAGCATTTT,CASMGGPNQPQHF
12,TRBV30,NA,NA,TRBJ1-2,TGTGCCTGGAGTACCAGTCCTAGCGGCTACACCTTC,CAWSTSPSGYTF
16,TRBV10-3,TRBD1,NA,TRBJ1-5,TGTGCCATCAGCGAACGGGGACAGGGGGCGAATCAGCCCCAGCATTTT,CAISERGQGANQPQHF
13,TRBV30,NA,NA,TRBJ2-2,TGTGCCAGCACCCAGCGGAGCACCGGGGAGCTGTTTTTT,CASTQRSTGELFF
15,TRBV4-1,TRBD2,NA,TRBJ2-1,TGCGCCAGCAGCCGTCCTAGCGGGTCCTACAATGAGCAGTTCTTC,CASSRPSGSYNEQFF
20,TRBV10-3,NA,NA,TRBJ2-6,TGTGCCATCAGTGAGTCTTGGGGGCAGGGCCCTTTGGCGGGGGCCAACGTCCTGACTTTC,CAISESWGQGPLAGANVLTF
16,TRBV11-2,NA,NA,TRBJ1-1,TGTGCCAGCAGCTTAGTCGGCAGGGGAAGGTACACTGAAGCTTTCTTT,CASSLVGRGRYTEAFF
13,TRBV28,NA,NA,TRBJ1-2,TGTGCCAGCAGTACGACAGTGAACTATGGCTACACCTTC,CASSTTVNYGYTF
10,TRBV29-1,NA,once,TRBJ1-2,TGCAGCGTCCAGACAGGACACTACACCTTC,CSVQTGHYTF
13,TRBV30,NA,NA,TRBJ2-2,TGTGCCTGGGGATTCCAGGGGAAGGGGGAGCTGTTTTTT,CAWGFQGKGELFF
17,TRBV2,NA,NA,TRBJ1-5,TGTGCCAGCAGTGCCAAAAAAGGGACATATAGCAATCAGCCCCAGCATTTT,CASSAKKGTYSNQPQHF
11,TRBV5-6,NA,NA,TRBJ2-3,TGTGCCAGCAGCTTCCGGGATACGCAGTATTTT,CASSFRDTQYF
13,TRBV7-9,NA,NA,TRBJ1-1,TGTGCCAGCAGCTTACTCGTCGGGGGACAAGCTTTCTTT,CASSLLVGGQAFF
16,TRBV19,TRBD1,NA,TRBJ1-5,TGTGCCAGTAGTATATCCAGGGGGATGGGCAATCAGCCCCAGCATTTT,CASSISRGMGNQPQHF
18,TRBV4-3,TRBD2,NA,TRBJ2-1,TGCGCCAGCAGCCCCTTTGGCGGGGGTGCTAACTCCTACAATGAGCAGTTCTTC,CASSPFGGGANSYNEQFF
13,TRBV4-1,NA,NA,TRBJ2-7,TGCGCCAGCAGCCAAAGTCAGGCCTACGAGCAGTACTTC,CASSQSQAYEQYF
16,TRBV27,NA,NA,TRBJ1-1,TGTGCCAGCAGTTTTGCCCGGAGCGGGCAACGCACTGAAGCTTTCTTT,CASSFARSGQRTEAFF
11,TRBV4-1,NA,NA,TRBJ2-1,TGCGCCAGCGCTAAATACAATGAGCAGTTCTTC,CASAKYNEQFF
15,TRBV4-3,TRBD1,few,TRBJ1-1,TGCGCCAGCAGCCAAGATCGGGCAGGGGGCACTGAAGCTTTCTTT,CASSQDRAGGTEAFF
13,TRBV19,NA,NA,TRBJ1-6,TGTGCCAGTAGAGAGGCTTTATCGTCACCCCTCCACTTT,CASREALSSPLHF